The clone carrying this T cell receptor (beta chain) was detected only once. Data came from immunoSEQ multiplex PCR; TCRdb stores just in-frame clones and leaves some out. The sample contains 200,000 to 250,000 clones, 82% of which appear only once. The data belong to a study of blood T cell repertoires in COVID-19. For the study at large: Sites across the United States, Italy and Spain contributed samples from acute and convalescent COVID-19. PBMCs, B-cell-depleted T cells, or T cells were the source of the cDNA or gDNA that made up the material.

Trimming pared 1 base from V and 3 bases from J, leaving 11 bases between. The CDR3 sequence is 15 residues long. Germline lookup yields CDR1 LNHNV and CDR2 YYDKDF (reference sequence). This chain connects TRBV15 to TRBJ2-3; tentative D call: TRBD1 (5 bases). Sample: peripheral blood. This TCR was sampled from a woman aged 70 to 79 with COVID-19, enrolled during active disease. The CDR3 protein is CATSRGQSGTDTQYF. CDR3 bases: TGTGCCACCAGCAGAGGACAGAGTGGGACAGATACGCAGTATTTT.